Many counts were recorded for the clone carrying this TCR beta chain. The library targeted TCRbeta and was prepared with unique molecular identifiers. TCRdb used MiXCR to reprocess the PCR reads, holding one entry per CDR3 protein. Here the sample spans approximately 170,000 distinct CDR3 sequences, roughly 10% being singletons. The data were taken from a study of T-cell reconstitution after alpha-beta-depleted transplantation in children. The CDR3 loop spans 14 amino acids. The germline CDR1 and CDR2 sequences are DFQATT and SNEGSKA (reference sequence). V was clipped by 3 bases and J by 0 bases; unmatched bases: 2.

The sample was PBMCs, taken before TCRalphabeta/CD19-depleted stem cell transplant. The rearrangement links TRBV20-1 to TRBJ1-3, with 7 bases matching TRBD1. This TCR was recovered from a boy aged 2-9 years with acute myeloid leukemia, due to receive a stem cell transplant. The CDR3 nucleotides read TGCAGTGCTAGGGGACAGCTCTCTGGAAACACCATATATTTT. Its translation is CSARGQLSGNTIYF.